These T cell receptor beta chains were read from a single sample in a study of blood T cells in healthy people across ages. MiXCR was run by TCRdb on the 5' RACE reads, yielding one entry per CDR3 protein. The repertoire consists of 800,000 or so distinct CDR3 sequences, with around 45% occurring once and the leading ten covering roughly 20%. The specimen sequenced was blood. The receptors here all came from a man older than 75 in good health. The CDR3 runs from the conserved cysteine through the conserved F or W. D genes are given only for firm matches. The listing skips clone size in some rows; elsewhere it reads once, few, many or a size class.

d_call j_call clone_size v_call cdr3_nt cdr3_aa
- TRBJ1-1 - TRBV7-9 TGTGCCAGCAGCTTAGCTCTTGGGACGGCTGAAGCTTTCTTT CASSLALGTAEAFF
TRBD1 TRBJ2-7 many TRBV20-1 TGCAGTGCTAGAGATTTTAGGGACAGGGAATCCGAGCAGTACTTC CSARDFRDRESEQYF
TRBD1 TRBJ1-2 - TRBV7-9 TGTGCCAGCAGCTTAGACCACAGGACAGGGAACGATGGCTACACCTTC CASSLDHRTGNDGYTF
- TRBJ2-2 many TRBV4-1 TGCGCCAGCAGCCAAGGGTTATCTTCCGTCGGGGAGCTGTTTTTT CASSQGLSSVGELFF
- TRBJ2-7 - TRBV28 TGTGCCGTTGGCGTGGGGGGCGAGCAGTACTTC CAVGVGGEQYF
- TRBJ2-7 - TRBV29-1 TGCAGCTTTACACAGGGAAGCGAGCAGTACTTC CSFTQGSEQYF
- TRBJ1-6 few TRBV20-1 TGCAGTGCCAGAGGGCAGGCCTCAGATTATAATTCACCCCTCCACTTT CSARGQASDYNSPLHF
- TRBJ2-3 - TRBV5-4 TGTGCCAGCAGCTTGGATACGGACATAGGCGCAGAGACGCAGTATTTT CASSLDTDIGAETQYF
- TRBJ2-6 - TRBV6-6 TGTGCCAGCAGTTACGTGGACTCTGGGGCCAACATCCTGACTTTC CASSYVDSGANILTF
- TRBJ1-2 few TRBV28 TGTGCCAGCAGTTGGGGGGACATTAATGGCTACACCTTC CASSWGDINGYTF
- TRBJ2-5 - TRBV7-9 TGTGCCAGCAGCTTAGAGGGGCCAGAGACCCAGTACTTC CASSLEGPETQYF
TRBD2 TRBJ2-1 - TRBV14 TGTGCCAGCAGCCAGGCACTAGCGGGAGGAAGGAATGAGCAGTTCTTC CASSQALAGGRNEQFF
- TRBJ2-7 - TRBV28 TGTGCCAGCAGTTTTGGAGGGGGCTACAATGAGCAGTACTTC CASSFGGGYNEQYF
TRBD2 TRBJ2-1 - TRBV2 TGTGCCAGCAGCCTAGCGGAAGACAATGAGCAGTTCTTC CASSLAEDNEQFF
TRBD2 TRBJ2-3 many TRBV20-1 TGCAGTGCATCGAATAGCGGGAAGGGGACAGATACGCAGTATTTT CSASNSGKGTDTQYF
- TRBJ2-3 - TRBV5-1 TGCGCCAGCAGCTTGGACAGCAGACCTAGCACAGATACGCAGTATTTT CASSLDSRPSTDTQYF
TRBD1 TRBJ2-5 - TRBV20-1 TGCAGTGCCCAACCCACGACAGGGGCCCTCCAAGAGACCCAGTACTTC CSAQPTTGALQETQYF
- TRBJ2-1 - TRBV23-1 TGCGCCAGCACCCGGGAGAGCTCCTACGAGCAGTTCTTC CASTRESSYEQFF
TRBD2 TRBJ2-1 - TRBV3-1 TGTGCCAACAGCCAAGGACCCACTACTAGCGGGTCCTACAATGAGCAGTTCTTC CANSQGPTTSGSYNEQFF
TRBD1 TRBJ2-6 - TRBV7-9 TGTGCCAGCAGCTCACTGGTCGACAGGGGGTTGGCTGGGGCCAACGTCCTGACTTTC CASSSLVDRGLAGANVLTF
- TRBJ2-3 - TRBV9 TGTGCCAGCAGCGTGGATTTGGGGTATACGCAGTATTTT CASSVDLGYTQYF
- TRBJ2-1 - TRBV20-1 TGCAGTGCTAGGAGGAAGAACGGCGATGAGCAGTTCTTC CSARRKNGDEQFF
- TRBJ2-6 - TRBV12-3/TRBV12-4 TGTGCCAGCAGTAAGCTGAACTCTGGGGCCAACGTCCTGACTTTC CASSKLNSGANVLTF
- TRBJ1-2 few TRBV6-2/TRBV6-3 TGTGCCAGCAGGATTAACAGGGTTGGCTACACCTTC CASRINRVGYTF
- TRBJ2-7 - TRBV9 TGTGCCAGCAGCCCTAGGGAAGCGAGCTCCTACGAGCAGTACTTC CASSPREASSYEQYF